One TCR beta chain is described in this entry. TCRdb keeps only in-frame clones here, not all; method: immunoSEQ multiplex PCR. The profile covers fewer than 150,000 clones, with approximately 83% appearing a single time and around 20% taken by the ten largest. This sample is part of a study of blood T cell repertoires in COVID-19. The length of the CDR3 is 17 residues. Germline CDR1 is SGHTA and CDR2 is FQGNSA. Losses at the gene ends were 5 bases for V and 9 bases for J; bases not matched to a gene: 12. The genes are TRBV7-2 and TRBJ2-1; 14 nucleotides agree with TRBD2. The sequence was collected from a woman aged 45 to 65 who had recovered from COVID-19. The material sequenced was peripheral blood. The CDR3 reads CASSPQGLAGVGGEQFF. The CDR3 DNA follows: TGTGCCAGCAGCCCCCAGGGACTAGCGGGAGTCGGGGGTGAGCAGTTCTTC.